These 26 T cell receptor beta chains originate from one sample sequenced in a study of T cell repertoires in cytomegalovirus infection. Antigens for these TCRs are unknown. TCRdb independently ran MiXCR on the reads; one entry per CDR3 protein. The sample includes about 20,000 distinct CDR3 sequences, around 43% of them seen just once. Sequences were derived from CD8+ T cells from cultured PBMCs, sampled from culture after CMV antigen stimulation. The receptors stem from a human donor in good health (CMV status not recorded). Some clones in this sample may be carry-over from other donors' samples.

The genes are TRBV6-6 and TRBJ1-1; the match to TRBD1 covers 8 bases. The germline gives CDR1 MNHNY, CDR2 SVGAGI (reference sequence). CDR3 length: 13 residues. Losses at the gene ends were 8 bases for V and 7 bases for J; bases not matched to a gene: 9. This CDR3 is CASWGSGGIEAFF. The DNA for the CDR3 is TGTGCCAGCTGGGGATCAGGGGGCATTGAAGCTTTCTTT.

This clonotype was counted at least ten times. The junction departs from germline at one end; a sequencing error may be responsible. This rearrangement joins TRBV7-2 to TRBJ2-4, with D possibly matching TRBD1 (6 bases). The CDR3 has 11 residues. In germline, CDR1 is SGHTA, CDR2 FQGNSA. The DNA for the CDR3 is TGTGCCAGCAGCCTCAGGGACATCCAGTACTTC. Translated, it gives CASSLRDIQYF.

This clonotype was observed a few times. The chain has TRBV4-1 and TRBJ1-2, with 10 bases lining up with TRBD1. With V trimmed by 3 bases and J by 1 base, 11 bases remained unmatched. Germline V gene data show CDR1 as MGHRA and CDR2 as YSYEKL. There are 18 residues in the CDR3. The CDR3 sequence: CASSQFNPGTGDNYGYTF. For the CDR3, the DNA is TGCGCCAGCAGCCAGTTTAATCCCGGGACAGGGGATAACTATGGCTACACCTTC.

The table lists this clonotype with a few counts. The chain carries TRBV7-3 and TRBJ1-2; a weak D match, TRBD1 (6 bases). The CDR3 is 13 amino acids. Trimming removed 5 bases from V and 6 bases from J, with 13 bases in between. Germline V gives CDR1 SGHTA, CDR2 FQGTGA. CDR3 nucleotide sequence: TGTGCCAGCAGCCAGGGGCCAGGGGATGGCTACACCTTC. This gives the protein CASSQGPGDGYTF.

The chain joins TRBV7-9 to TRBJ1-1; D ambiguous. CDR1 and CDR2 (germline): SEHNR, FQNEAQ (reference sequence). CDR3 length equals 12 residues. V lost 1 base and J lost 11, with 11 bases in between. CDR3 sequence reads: CASSLEVLTAFF. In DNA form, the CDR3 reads TGTGCCAGCAGCTTAGAGGTACTCACGGCTTTCTTT.

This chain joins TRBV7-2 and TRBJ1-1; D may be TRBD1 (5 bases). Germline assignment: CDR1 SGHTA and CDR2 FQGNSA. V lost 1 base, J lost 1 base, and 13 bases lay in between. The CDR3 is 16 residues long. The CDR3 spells CASSLGAGGENTEAFF. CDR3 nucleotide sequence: TGTGCCAGCAGCTTAGGGGCCGGGGGGGAGAACACTGAAGCTTTCTTT.

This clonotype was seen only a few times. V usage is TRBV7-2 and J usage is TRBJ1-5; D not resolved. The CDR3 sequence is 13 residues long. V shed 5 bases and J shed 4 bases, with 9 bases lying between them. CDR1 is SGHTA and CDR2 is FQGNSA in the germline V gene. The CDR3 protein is CASSPAINQPQHF. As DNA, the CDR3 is TGTGCCAGCAGCCCAGCGATTAATCAGCCCCAGCATTTT.

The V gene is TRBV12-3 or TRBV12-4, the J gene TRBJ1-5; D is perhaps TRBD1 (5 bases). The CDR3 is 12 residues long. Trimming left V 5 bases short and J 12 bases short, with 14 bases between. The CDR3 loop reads CASSQPGGDQHF. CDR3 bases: TGTGCCAGCAGTCAACCCGGGGGGGACCAGCATTTT.

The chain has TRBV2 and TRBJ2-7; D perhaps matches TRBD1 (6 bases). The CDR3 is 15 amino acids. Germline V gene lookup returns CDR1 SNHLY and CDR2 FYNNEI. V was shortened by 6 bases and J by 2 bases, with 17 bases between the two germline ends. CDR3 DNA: TGTGCCAGCAGCCCAGGGGTAACTACCGCCTACGAGCAGTACTTC. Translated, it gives CASSPGVTTAYEQYF.

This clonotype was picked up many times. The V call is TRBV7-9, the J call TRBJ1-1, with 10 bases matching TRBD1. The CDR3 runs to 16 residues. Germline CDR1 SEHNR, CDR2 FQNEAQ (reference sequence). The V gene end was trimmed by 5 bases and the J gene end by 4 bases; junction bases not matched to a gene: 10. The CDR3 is CASSVHDRGLGTEAFF. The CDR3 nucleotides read TGTGCCAGCAGCGTCCATGACAGGGGGCTGGGCACTGAAGCTTTCTTT.

CDR3 loop: CASSESRAGNTIYF. In DNA, the CDR3 is TGTGCCAGCAGTGAATCCCGGGCTGGAAACACCATATATTTT. The V gene is TRBV25-1, the J gene TRBJ1-3, with D unresolved. The germline CDR1 and CDR2 sequences are MGHDK and SYGVNS. The CDR3 contains 14 residues. Trimming removed 1 base at V and 2 bases at J, with 6 bases between. The variable domain in full, completed from reference TRBV25-1 and TRBJ1-3, reads EADIYQTPRYLVIGTGKKITLECSQTMGHDKMYWYQQDPGMELHLIHYSYGVNSTEKGDLSSESTVSRIRTEHFPLTLESARPSHTSQYLCASSESRAGNTIYFGEGSWLTVV.

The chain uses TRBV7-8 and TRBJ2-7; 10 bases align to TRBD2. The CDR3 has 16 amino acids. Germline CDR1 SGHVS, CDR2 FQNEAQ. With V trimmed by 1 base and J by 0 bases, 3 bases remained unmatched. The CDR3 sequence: CASSLEQREGSYEQYF. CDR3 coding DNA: TGTGCCAGCAGCTTAGAACAGCGGGAGGGCTCCTACGAGCAGTACTTC. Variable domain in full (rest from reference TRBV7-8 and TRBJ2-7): GAGVSQSPRYKVAKRGQDVALRCDPISGHVSLFWYQQALGQGPEFLTYFQNEAQLDKSGLPSDRFFAERPEGSVSTLKIQRTQQEDSAVYLCASSLEQREGSYEQYFGPGTRLTVT.

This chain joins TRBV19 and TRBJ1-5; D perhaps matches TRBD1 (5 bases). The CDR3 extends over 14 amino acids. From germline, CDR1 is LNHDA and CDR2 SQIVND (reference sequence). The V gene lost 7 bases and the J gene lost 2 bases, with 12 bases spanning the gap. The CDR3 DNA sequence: TGTGCCAGTAAAAGTGGGGGAGGCAATCAGCCCCAGCATTTT. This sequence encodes CASKSGGGNQPQHF.

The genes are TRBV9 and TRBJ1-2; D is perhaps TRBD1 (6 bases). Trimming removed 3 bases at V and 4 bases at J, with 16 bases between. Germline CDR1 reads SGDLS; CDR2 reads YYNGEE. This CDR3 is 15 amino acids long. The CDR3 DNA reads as TGTGCCAGCAGCGCCAACCAACAGGGCCCCTATGGCTACACCTTC. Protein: CASSANQQGPYGYTF.

The chain's CDR3 is CASSLERGQETQYF. The CDR3 region has the DNA TGTGCCAGCAGCCTCGAGCGGGGCCAAGAGACCCAGTACTTC. The chain recombines TRBV7-6 with TRBJ2-5; 7 bases align to TRBD2. Trimming took 5 bases from V and 1 from J; bases not matched to a gene: 4. The CDR3 contains 14 residues. Germline-derived CDR1 and CDR2 are SGHVS and FNYEAQ. Based on the CDR3 plus reference TRBV7-6 and TRBJ2-5, the full variable domain is GAGVSQSPRYKVTKRGQDVALRCDPISGHVSLYWYRQALGQGPEFLTYFNYEAQQDKSGLPNDRFSAERPEGSISTLTIQRTEQRDSAMYRCASSLERGQETQYFGPGTRLLVL.

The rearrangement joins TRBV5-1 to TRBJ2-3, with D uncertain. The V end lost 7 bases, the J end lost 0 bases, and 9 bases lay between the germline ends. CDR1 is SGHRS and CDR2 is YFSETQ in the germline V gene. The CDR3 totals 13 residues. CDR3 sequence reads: CASGPMSTDTQYF. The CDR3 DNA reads TGCGCCAGCGGACCGATGAGCACAGATACGCAGTATTTT.

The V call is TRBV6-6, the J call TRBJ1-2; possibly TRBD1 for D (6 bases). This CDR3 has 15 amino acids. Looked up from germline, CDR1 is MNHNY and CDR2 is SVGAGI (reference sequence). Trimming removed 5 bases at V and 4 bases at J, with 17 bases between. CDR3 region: CASSDVGGLIYGYTF. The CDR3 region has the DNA TGTGCCAGCAGTGACGTCGGGGGGCTTATCTATGGCTACACCTTC.

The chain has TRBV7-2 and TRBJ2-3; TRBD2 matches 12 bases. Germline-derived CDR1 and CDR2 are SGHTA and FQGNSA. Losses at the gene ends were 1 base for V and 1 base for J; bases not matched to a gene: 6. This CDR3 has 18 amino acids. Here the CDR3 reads CASSLVVASGGGTDTQYF. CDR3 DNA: TGTGCCAGCAGCTTAGTGGTGGCTAGCGGGGGGGGCACAGATACGCAGTATTTT.

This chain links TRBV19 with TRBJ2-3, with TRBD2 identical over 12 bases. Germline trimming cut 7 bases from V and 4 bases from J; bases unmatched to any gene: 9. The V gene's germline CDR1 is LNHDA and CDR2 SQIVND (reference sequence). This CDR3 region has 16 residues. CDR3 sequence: CASTPRLAGVPDTQYF. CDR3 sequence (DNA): TGTGCCAGTACCCCAAGACTAGCGGGAGTTCCAGATACGCAGTATTTT. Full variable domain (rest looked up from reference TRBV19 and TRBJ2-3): DGGITQSPKYLFRKEGQNVTLSCEQNLNHDAMYWYRQDPGQGLRLIYYSQIVNDFQKGDIAEGYSVSREKKESFPLTVTSAQKNPTAFYLCASTPRLAGVPDTQYFGPGTRLTVL.

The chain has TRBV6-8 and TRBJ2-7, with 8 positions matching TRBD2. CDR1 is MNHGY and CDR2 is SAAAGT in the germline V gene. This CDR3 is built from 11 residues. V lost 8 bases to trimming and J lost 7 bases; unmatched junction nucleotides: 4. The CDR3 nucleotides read TGTGCCAGCGCCCGGGGGGGGGAGCAGTACTTC. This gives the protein CASARGGEQYF.

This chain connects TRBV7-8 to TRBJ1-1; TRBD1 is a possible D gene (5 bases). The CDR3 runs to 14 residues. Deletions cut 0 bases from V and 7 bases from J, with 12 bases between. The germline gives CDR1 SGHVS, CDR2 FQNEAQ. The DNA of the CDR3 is TGTGCCAGCAGCTTAGCCCGGGACGGACGTGAAGCTTTCTTT. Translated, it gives CASSLARDGREAFF.

The CDR3 spells CASSLSRGQGALNQETQYF. The CDR3 nucleotides are TGTGCCAGCAGCTTAAGTAGAGGACAGGGTGCGTTGAACCAAGAGACCCAGTACTTC. V and J are TRBV11-2 and TRBJ2-5; 8 nucleotides match TRBD1. The CDR3 sequence is 19 residues long. The V gene end was trimmed by 2 bases and the J gene end by 0 bases; junction bases not matched to a gene: 14. Germline assignment: CDR1 SGHAT and CDR2 FQNNGV. The full variable domain, in which reference TRBV11-2 and TRBJ2-5 provide the parts outside the CDR3, is EAGVAQSPRYKIIEKRQSVAFWCNPISGHATLYWYQQILGQGPKLLIQFQNNGVVDDSQLPKDRFSAERLKGVDSTLKIQPAKLEDSAVYLCASSLSRGQGALNQETQYFGPGTRLLVL.

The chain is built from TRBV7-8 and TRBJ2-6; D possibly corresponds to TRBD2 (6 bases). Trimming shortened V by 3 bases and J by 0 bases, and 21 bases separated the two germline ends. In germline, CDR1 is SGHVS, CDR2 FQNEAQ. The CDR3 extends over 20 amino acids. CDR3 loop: CASSFRISGLRNSGANVLTF. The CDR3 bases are TGTGCCAGCAGCTTCAGAATTTCGGGACTGAGAAACTCTGGGGCCAACGTCCTGACTTTC.

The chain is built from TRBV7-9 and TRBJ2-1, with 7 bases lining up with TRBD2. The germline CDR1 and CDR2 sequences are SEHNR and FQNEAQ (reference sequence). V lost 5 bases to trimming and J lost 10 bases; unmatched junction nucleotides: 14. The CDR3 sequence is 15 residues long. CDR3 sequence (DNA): TGTGCCAGCAGCCCACGAGGTGGCGGGAGTAGGGAGCAGTTCTTC. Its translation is CASSPRGGGSREQFF. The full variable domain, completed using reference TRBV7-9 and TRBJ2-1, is DTGVSQNPRHKITKRGQNVTFRCDPISEHNRLYWYRQTLGQGPEFLTYFQNEAQLEKSRLLSDRFSAERPKGSFSTLEIQRTEQGDSAMYLCASSPRGGGSREQFFGPGTRLTVL.

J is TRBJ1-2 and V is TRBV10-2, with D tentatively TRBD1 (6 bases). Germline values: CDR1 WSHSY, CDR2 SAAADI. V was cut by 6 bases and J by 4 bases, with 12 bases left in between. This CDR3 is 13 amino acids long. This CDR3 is CASSPGESYGYTF. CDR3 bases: TGCGCCAGCAGCCCAGGGGAGAGCTATGGCTACACCTTC.

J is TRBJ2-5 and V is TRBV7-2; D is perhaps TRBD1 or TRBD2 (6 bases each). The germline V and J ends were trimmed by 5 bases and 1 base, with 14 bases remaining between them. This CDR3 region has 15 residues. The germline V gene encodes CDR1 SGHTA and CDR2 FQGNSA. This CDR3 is CASSMDGGGQETQYF. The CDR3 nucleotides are TGTGCCAGCAGCATGGATGGAGGGGGCCAAGAGACCCAGTACTTC.